Listed below are T cell receptor beta chains from one sample, sequenced in a study of blood T cells in healthy people across ages. A single record per CDR3 protein comes from TCRdb applying MiXCR to the 5' RACE reads. The repertoire holds about 1.5 million distinct CDR3 sequences, with about 45% as singletons. The sequencing input was blood. Every receptor here comes from a woman aged 18 to 35 in good health. Both conserved end residues are part of each CDR3. Each record gives: V gene, J gene, D gene, CDR3 protein. A D gene is named only where the DNA matches it firmly.

TRBV29-1,TRBJ2-1,.,CSVAQRMASYNEQFF
TRBV12-3/TRBV12-4,TRBJ2-7,.,CASSLTQVSHEQYF
TRBV20-1,TRBJ2-5,.,CSYHRVETQYF
TRBV20-1,TRBJ2-3,.,CSAGKGVTDTQYF
TRBV6-1,TRBJ2-3,TRBD1,CASSEDRGQGDTQYF
TRBV14,TRBJ1-1,.,CASSSERGSTEAFF
TRBV9,TRBJ1-2,.,CASSATGTAFVGYGYTF
TRBV20-1,TRBJ2-3,.,CSAFDNLGDTQYF
TRBV29-1,TRBJ2-1,TRBD2,CSVPDSGRSYNEQFF
TRBV3-1,TRBJ2-7,TRBD1,CASSPPGTGGQYEQYF
TRBV29-1,TRBJ2-5,.,CSVERQPGPETQYF
TRBV4-3,TRBJ2-1,TRBD1,CASSHGPLDRGPENEQFF
TRBV4-3,TRBJ2-2,TRBD2,CASSRHAGDGGELFF
TRBV18,TRBJ1-5,.,CASSPPNGASNQPQHF
TRBV12-3/TRBV12-4,TRBJ1-2,.,CASRPREGMNYGYTF
TRBV20-1,TRBJ1-5,.,CSAQGHQQEPQHF
TRBV4-2,TRBJ2-1,.,CASSQEFFSRNEQFF
TRBV27,TRBJ2-7,.,CASSLKQRYEQYF
TRBV7-9,TRBJ2-1,TRBD2,CASSDAGGESNNEQFF
TRBV7-9,TRBJ2-4,.,CASSLGSGWDIQYF
TRBV15,TRBJ2-3,.,CATSRDRVIAASTDTQYF
TRBV5-1,TRBJ2-5,TRBD2,CASSLGLAGVLQETQYF
TRBV20-1,TRBJ1-2,.,CSAGPYTF
TRBV5-1,TRBJ1-4,.,CASSLDGTEKLFF
TRBV6-2/TRBV6-3,TRBJ2-5,TRBD1,CASRTILPGQIRWAQYF
TRBV12-3/TRBV12-4,TRBJ2-1,.,CASRVRTNEQFF
TRBV6-5,TRBJ1-2,.,CASARRQIYNYGYTF
TRBV6-5,TRBJ1-2,.,CASRDHLGYGYTF
TRBV5-6,TRBJ1-4,.,CASSQVGTYEKLFF
TRBV9,TRBJ2-3,TRBD2,CASSVGLAGGTDTQYF
TRBV20-1,TRBJ1-6,TRBD1,CSARRQGYDSPLHF
TRBV7-2,TRBJ2-7,.,CASSLLAADEQYF
TRBV12-3/TRBV12-4,TRBJ2-5,TRBD1,CASSLGDSGGETQYF
TRBV3-1,TRBJ2-7,.,CASSRTWDSYEQYF
TRBV6-2/TRBV6-3,TRBJ2-3,.,CASSFLLAGIGDTQYF
TRBV7-2,TRBJ2-3,.,CASSYQRATYTDTQYF
TRBV6-6,TRBJ1-2,.,CASSSRDTSNYGYTF